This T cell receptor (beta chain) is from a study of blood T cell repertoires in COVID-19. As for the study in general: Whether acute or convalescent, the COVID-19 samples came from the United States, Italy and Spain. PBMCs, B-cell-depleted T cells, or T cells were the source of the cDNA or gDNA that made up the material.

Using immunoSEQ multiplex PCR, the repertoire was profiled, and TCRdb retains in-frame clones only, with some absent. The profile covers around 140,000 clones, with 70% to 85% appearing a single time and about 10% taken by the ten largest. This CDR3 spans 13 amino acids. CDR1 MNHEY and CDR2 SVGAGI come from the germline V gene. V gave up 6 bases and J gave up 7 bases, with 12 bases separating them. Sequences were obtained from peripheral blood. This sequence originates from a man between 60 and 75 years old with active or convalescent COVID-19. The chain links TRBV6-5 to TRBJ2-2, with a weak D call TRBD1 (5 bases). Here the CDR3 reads CASRPGYSGELFF. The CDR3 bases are TGTGCCAGCAGACCAGGGTACAGCGGGGAGCTGTTTTTT.